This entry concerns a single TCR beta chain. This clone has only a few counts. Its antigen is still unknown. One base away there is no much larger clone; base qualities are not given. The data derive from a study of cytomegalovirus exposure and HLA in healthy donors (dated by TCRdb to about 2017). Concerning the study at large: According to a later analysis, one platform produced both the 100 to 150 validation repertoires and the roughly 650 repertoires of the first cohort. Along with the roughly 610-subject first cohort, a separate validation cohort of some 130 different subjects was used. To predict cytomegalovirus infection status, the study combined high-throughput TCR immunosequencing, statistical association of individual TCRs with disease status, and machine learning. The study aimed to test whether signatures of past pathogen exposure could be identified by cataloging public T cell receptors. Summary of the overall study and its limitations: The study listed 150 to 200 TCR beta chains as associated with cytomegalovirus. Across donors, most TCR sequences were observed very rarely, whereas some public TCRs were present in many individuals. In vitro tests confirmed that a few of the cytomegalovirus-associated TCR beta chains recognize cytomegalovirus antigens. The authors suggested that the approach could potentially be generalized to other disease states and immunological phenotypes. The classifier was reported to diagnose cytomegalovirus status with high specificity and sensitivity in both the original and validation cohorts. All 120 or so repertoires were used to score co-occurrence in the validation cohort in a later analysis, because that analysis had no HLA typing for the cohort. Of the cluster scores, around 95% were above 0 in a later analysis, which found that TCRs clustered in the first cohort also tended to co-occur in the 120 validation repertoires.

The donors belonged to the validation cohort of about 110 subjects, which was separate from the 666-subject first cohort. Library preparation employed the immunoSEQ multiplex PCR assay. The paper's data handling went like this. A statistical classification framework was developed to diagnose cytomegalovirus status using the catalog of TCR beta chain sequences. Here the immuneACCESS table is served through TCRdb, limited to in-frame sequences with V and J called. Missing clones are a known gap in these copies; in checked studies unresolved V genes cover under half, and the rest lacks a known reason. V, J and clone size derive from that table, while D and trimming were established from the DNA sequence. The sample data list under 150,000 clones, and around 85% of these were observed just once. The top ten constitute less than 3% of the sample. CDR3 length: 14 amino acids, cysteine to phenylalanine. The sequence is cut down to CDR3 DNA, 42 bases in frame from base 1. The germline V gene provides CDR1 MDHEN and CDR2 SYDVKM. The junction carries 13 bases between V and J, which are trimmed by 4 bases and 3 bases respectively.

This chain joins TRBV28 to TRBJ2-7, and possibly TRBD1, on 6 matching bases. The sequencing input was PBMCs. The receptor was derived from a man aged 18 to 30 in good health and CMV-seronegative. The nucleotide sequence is TGTGCCAGCAGTTCTGGGGACACTTACTACGAGCAGTACTTC. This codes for CASSSGDTYYEQYF.